Reported below is one TCR beta chain. There is no known antigen for this receptor. The record has no base qualities; no much larger clone is one base away. These data originate in a study of blood T cell repertoires in COVID-19 (dated by TCRdb to 2018 to 2020). For the wider study: Samples covering the acute and convalescent phases of COVID-19 were provided by collaborators in the United States, Italy and Spain. Where HLA class I and class II types were available, the types were taken from metadata supplied by the sample provider, not from assay-based typing. The repertoires were made available in a free public database intended to serve as a resource for research on the immune response to SARS-CoV-2. The sample metadata nearly always contained a de-identified subject ID, COVID-19 status, age in years and sex. Deeply sampled blood TCRbeta repertoires from subjects exposed to, actively infected with, or recovered from COVID-19 were included in the dataset. The material from the prospective study consisted of cDNA or gDNA derived from T cells, B-cell-depleted T cells, or PBMCs. Samples were obtained from the ongoing ImmuneRACE study (first 160 participants) and from some 1,300 subjects provided by 6 global collaborators. The study at large found these results: Clinical and demographic metadata were provided uncurated, with the amount varying by source and participant.

TCRbeta CDR3 regions were amplified from genomic DNA by means of the immunoSEQ Assay, a bias-controlled multiplex PCR. Under the source paper's analysis protocol: Within the assay, amplification of reference gene primers was used to estimate how many nucleated cells each sample contained. To quantify the absolute abundance of each unique TCRbeta CDR3 rearrangement, sequence reads were collapsed and filtered. For each sample, productive Simpson clonality was calculated as the square root of Simpson's diversity index over productive rearrangements. The immuneACCESS repertoire file appears here via TCRdb, limited to in-frame rearrangements. These files lack a portion of the clones; in checked studies, under half of the deficit traces to unresolved V genes, and the cause of the others is not known. That table gives V, J and clone size, and the DNA gave D and trimming. Across this sample there are fewer than 200,000 clones, with 74% seen only once. The top ten constitute about 3% of the sample.

Whole blood was collected in K2EDTA tubes by collaborating institutions according to the institutions' own protocols. For TCRbeta analysis, collaborators shipped samples as frozen whole blood, isolated PBMCs, or DNA extracted from either of those sample types. Sequencing was carried out using peripheral blood. The source is a woman older than 75 with acute or convalescent COVID-19.

The CDR3 reads as follows: CASSYTGSGNTIYF. The nucleotides read TGCGCCAGCAGCTATACAGGGTCTGGAAACACCATATATTTT. This sequence uses TRBV5-1 and TRBJ1-3; 6 matching bases give a weak D call of TRBD1. The germline V gene yields SGHRS for CDR1 and YFSETQ for CDR2. The CDR3 contains 14 residues, cysteine and phenylalanine counted. Only the CDR3 DNA is retained, 42 bases long and in frame from the first base. V and J lose 3 bases and 1 base, and a span of 8 bases separates them.